The rows below give T cell receptor beta chains drawn from one sample of a study of blood T cell repertoires in COVID-19. Sequenced by immunoSEQ multiplex PCR; TCRdb stores in-frame clones only, minus some. The table records 230,000 or so clones, more than 80% of them present only once. The sample was peripheral blood. These receptors came from a woman older than 75 with COVID-19, enrolled during active disease. Both conserved end residues are part of each CDR3.

j_call	v_call	cdr3_aa
TRBJ1-1	TRBV7-9	CASSLQGMYAEAFF
TRBJ2-3	TRBV27	CASSKERGAGSRDTQYF
TRBJ2-2	TRBV5-1	CASSLTSGVNTGELFF
TRBJ2-2	TRBV3-1/TRBV3-2	CASSLGTADTNTGELFF
TRBJ1-1	TRBV24-1	CATSDLRWSGRAFF
TRBJ1-2	TRBV15	CATSARTGSGYTF
TRBJ2-6	TRBV4-1	CASSPRTGLGSGANVLTF
TRBJ2-1	TRBV19	CASSTDPDRTIYNEQFF
TRBJ2-1	TRBV5-4	CASSLARDNEQFF
TRBJ2-1	TRBV5-4	CASSLDRASYNEQFF
TRBJ2-2	TRBV2	CASSERRGRTGELFF
TRBJ1-2	TRBV6-2/TRBV6-3	CASSYDSYGYTF
TRBJ1-6	TRBV7-2	CASSLAALSNSPLHF
TRBJ2-3	TRBV7-2	CASSLGLTDTQYF
TRBJ1-3	TRBV9	CASSVALTSGNTIYF
TRBJ2-1	TRBV24-1	CATSDRLAGAYNEQFF
TRBJ1-3	TRBV5-8	CASSPSDRRRNTIYF
TRBJ2-7	TRBV19	CASSIGLVPAKQYF
TRBJ2-3	TRBV5-8	CASSPPTSARTDTQYF
TRBJ2-5	TRBV7-2	CASSLGTSGKKETQYF
TRBJ2-7	TRBV5-6	CASSPGLADEQYF
TRBJ1-6	TRBV21-1	CASSKVNRDSYNSPLHF
TRBJ2-7	TRBV4-2	CASSQDREVLAGVTSYEQYF
TRBJ2-3	TRBV29-1	CSVEAGGAGGPDTQYF
TRBJ2-5	TRBV6-5	CASNVDLPGAQYF
TRBJ2-4	TRBV6-5	CASSSAGLAKNIQYF
TRBJ1-5	TRBV2	CASSPGQVSNQPQHF
TRBJ1-5	TRBV11-2	CASSFGPLNQPQHF
TRBJ2-3	TRBV19	CASSPRDRGPDTQYF
TRBJ1-5	TRBV7-2	CASSLRGAGNQPQHF
TRBJ1-1	TRBV19	CASQNGQGRGTEAFF
TRBJ2-3	TRBV2	CASSTGLAGGLTQYF
TRBJ1-2	TRBV14	CGVRGPDGYGYTF